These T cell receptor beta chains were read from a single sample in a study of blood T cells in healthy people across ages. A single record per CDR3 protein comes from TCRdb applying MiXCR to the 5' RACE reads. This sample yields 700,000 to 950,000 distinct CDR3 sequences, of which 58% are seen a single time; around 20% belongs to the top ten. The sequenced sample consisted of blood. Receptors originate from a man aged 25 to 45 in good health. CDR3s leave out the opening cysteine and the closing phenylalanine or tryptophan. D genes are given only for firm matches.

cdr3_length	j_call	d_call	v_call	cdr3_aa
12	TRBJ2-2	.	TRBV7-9	ASSPDTKNGELF
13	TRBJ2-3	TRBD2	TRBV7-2	AIPGLPAGGDTQY
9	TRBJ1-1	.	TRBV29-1	SVIEDTEAF
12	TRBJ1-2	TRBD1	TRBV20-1	SARNRGQRYGYT
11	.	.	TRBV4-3	ASSHRTENEQY
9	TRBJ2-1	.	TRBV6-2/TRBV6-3	ASSRGNEQF
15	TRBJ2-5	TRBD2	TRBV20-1	SARDSSGRPSQETQY
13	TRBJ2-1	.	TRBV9	ASSVGGGAAREQF
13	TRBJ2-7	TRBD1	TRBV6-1	ASRLWGQGPYEQY
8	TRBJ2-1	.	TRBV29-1	SVGHQISF
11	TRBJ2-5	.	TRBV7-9	ASSYGHQETQY
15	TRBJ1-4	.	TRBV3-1	ASSQASGLGANEKLF
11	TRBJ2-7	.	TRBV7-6	ASSLNSGVEQY
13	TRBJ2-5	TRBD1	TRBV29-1	SAKTGVGVGETQY
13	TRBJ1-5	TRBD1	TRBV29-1	SVATQTGIGQPQH
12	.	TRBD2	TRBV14	ASSQTSGTYEQY
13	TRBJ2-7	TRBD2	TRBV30	AWNIAGGPYYEQY
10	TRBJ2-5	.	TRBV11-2	ASSLWEETQY
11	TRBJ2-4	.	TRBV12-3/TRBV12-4	ASSVGGGYIQY
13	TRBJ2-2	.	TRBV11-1	ASSTDYLAAGELF
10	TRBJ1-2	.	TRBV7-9	AFALDQGGYT
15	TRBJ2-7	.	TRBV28	ASRLDSGTPSSYEQY
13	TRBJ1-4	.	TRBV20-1	SIPFREITNEKLF
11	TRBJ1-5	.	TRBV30	AWSGSGGQPQH
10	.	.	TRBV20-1	SARSGVDEQY
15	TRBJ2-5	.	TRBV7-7	ASSPAGTLGFQETQY
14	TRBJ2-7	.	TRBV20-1	SARAILQPGRGEQY
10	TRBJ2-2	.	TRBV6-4	ASRSLTGELF
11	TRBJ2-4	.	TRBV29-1	SVDGPNQNIQY
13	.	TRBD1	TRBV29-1	SGALIGQGVGEQY
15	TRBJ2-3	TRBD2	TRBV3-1	ASSKTGLAASTDTQY
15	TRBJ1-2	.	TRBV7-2	ASSPNLRQRANYGYT
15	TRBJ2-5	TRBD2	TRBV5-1	ASSPRFGGGQQETQY
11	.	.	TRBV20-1	SAETAERYEQY
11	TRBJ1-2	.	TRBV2	ASSEGGAGGYT
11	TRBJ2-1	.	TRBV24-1	ATSDPPINEQF
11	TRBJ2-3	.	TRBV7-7	ASSTGFLDTQY
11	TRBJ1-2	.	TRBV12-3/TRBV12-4	ASSPMGDYGYT
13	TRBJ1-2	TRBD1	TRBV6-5	ASSANGQGPDGYT
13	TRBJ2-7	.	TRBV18	ASSPPASHTYEQY
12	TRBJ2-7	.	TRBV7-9	ASSLAGGREEQY
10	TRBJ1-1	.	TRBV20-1	SSPGRDTEAF
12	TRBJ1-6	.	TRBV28	ASYRRDNLSPLH
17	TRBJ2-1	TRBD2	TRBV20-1	SAATLSTSGRYSYNEQF
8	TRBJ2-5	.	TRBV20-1	SAGRETQY
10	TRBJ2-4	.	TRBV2	ASSLSANIQY
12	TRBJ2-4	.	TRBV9	ASSVVGDKNIQY
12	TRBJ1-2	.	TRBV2	ASSPRSANYGYT
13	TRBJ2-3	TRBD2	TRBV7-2	ASSATSGVSDTQY
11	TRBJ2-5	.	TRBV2	ASRKDSQETQY
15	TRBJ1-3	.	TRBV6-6	ASSSDADGLTGNTIY
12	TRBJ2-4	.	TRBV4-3	ASSQDYAVFEQY
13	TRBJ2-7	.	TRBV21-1	ASSRPGQGFYEQY
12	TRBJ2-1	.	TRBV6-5	ASRKRGPYNEQF
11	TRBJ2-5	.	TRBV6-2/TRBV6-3	ASTGEARETQY
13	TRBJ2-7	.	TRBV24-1	ATSDTTGTNYEQY
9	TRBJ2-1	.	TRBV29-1	SVGAVGEQF
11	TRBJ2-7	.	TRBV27	ASSRNLGYEQY
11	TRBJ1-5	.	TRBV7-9	ASSLFEDQPQH